A few counts support the clone carrying this T cell receptor beta chain. The antigen is not known. Germline values: CDR1 WNHNN, CDR2 SYGVQD (reference sequence). With 9 bases clipped from V and 4 bases from J, the junction kept 5 bases outside the gene matches. This CDR3 contains 12 residues. The sample is drawn from a study of cytomegalovirus exposure and HLA in healthy donors. Study results and caveats: A later analysis linked some 17,000 TCR beta sequences to HLA alleles at 0.05 false discovery rate. CMV serostatus was the sole immune exposure data available.

There were likely unrecorded immune exposures, though donors were nominally healthy when sampled. No CMV serostatus entry exists for this donor. In the PCR, 60 Vbeta and 13 Jbeta primers were used. Only in-frame clones appear in the TCRdb table, and some are missing; sequencing was by immunoSEQ multiplex PCR. The table has fewer than 200,000 clones, over 80% seen once. Sequencing was performed on PBMCs. The chain joins TRBV10-1 to TRBJ2-7, with 8 positions matching TRBD1. This sequence originates from a human donor in good health. DNA for the CDR3: TGCGCCAGTGCGAGGACAGGGTACGAGCAGTACTTC. Encoded protein: CASARTGYEQYF.